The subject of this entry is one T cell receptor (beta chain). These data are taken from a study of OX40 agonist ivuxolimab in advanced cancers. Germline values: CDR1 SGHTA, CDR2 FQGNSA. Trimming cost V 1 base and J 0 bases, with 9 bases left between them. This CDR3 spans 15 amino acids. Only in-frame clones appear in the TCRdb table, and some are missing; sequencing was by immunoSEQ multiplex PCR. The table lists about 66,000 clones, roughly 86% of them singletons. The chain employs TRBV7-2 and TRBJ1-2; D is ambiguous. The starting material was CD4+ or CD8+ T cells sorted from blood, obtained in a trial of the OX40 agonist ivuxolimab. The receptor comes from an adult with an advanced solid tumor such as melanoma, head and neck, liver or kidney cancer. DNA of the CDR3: TGTGCCAGCAGCTTAGTGTACGGGTCTAACTATGGCTACACCTTC. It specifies CASSLVYGSNYGYTF.